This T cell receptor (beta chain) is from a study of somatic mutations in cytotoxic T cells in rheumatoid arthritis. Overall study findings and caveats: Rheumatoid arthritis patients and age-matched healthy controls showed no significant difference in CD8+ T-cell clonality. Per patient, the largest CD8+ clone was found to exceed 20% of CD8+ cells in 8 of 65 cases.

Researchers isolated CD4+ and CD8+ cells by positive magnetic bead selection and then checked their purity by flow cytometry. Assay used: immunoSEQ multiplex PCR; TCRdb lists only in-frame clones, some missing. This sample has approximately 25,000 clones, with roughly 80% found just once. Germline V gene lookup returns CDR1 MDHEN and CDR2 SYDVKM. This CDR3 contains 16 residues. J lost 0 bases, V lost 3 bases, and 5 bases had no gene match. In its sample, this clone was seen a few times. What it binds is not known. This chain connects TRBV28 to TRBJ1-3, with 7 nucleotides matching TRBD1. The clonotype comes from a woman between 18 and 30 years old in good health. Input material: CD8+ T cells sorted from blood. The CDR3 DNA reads TGTGCCAGCAGTTTGTACGGGGACAGCTCTGGAAACACCATATATTTT. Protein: CASSLYGDSSGNTIYF.